This passage covers 5 T cell receptor beta chains from one sample sequenced in a study of blood T cell repertoires in COVID-19. Profiled with immunoSEQ multiplex PCR; TCRdb holds only in-frame clones, not every one. The table has roughly 340,000 clones, 85% to 90% seen once. The sequencing input was PBMCs or T cells enriched from blood (not recorded which). The receptor set was obtained from a man younger than 35 who had recovered from COVID-19.

The V gene is TRBV2, the J gene TRBJ1-6; D perhaps matches TRBD1 (6 bases). V lost 8 bases and J 7 bases, leaving 9 bases between the germline ends. This CDR3 is 12 amino acids long. Germline values: CDR1 SNHLY, CDR2 FYNNEI. CDR3: CASGQLNSPLHF. CDR3 nucleotides: TGTGCCAGCGGACAGCTAAATTCACCCCTCCACTTT.

In its sample, this clone was seen once. CDR3 nucleotides: TGTGCCAGCAGCCCCTTGGCGGGAGCAAGGAATGAGCAGTTCTTC. This codes for CASSPLAGARNEQFF. This chain uses TRBV5-4 with TRBJ2-1; TRBD2 agrees at 7 bases. Germline CDR1 and CDR2: SGHNT and YYREEE (reference sequence). V gave up 4 bases and J gave up 7 bases; unmatched junction bases: 11. The CDR3 totals 15 residues.

The CDR3 region has the DNA TGTGCCAGCAGTACCTCGGCGGGGGGGAACAATGAGCAGTTCTTC. The encoded protein is CASSTSAGGNNEQFF. J is TRBJ2-1 and V is TRBV13, with 9 positions matching TRBD2. The CDR3 has 15 residues. Germline CDR1 PRHDT, CDR2 FYEKMQ (reference sequence). Germline trimming cut 6 bases from V and 5 bases from J; bases unmatched to any gene: 8.

In this sample, this clone turned up a few times. The chain couples TRBV6-5 to TRBJ2-3, with D uncertain. Trimming left V 4 bases short and J 4 bases short, with 6 bases between. CDR1 and CDR2 (germline): MNHEY, SVGAGI. The CDR3 runs to 12 residues. CDR3 amino acids: CASSSSPDTQYF. The CDR3, as DNA: TGTGCCAGCAGTTCGAGTCCAGATACGCAGTATTTT.

This clone was recorded once. The chain links TRBV7-9 to TRBJ2-1, with 8 positions matching TRBD1. The CDR3 covers 15 residues. The germline CDR1 and CDR2 sequences are SEHNR and FQNEAQ (reference sequence). V was pared by 5 bases and J by 1 base, with 4 bases of the junction left unmatched. The CDR3 nucleotides read TGTGCCAGCAGCCCAGGGGGCAGTTCCTACAATGAGCAGTTCTTC. It specifies CASSPGGSSYNEQFF. The complete variable domain, with remaining parts taken from reference TRBV7-9 and TRBJ2-1, reads DTGVSQNPRHKITKRGQNVTFRCDPISEHNRLYWYRQTLGQGPEFLTYFQNEAQLEKSRLLSDRFSAERPKGSFSTLEIQRTEQGDSAMYLCASSPGGSSYNEQFFGPGTRLTVL.